A single sample is the source of the 9 T cell receptor beta chains below, sequenced in a study of shared clonotypes between healthy human individuals. Here immunoSEQ multiplex PCR was the method, and the copy in TCRdb shows in-frame clones only, minus some. The table lists roughly 2.5 million clones, just over 90% of them singletons. Sequenced material: naive CD4+ T cells sorted from blood. Subset: CD45RA+ positively selected. The origin of the receptors is a man between 18 and 35 years old in good health.

This clone was seen once. The J gene is TRBJ2-7, the V gene TRBV4-3, with 12 bases fitting TRBD2. Germline CDR1 is LGHNA and CDR2 is YSLEER. This CDR3 is 16 amino acids long. V lost 1 base to trimming and J lost 3 bases; unmatched junction nucleotides: 4. The CDR3: CASSQASTSGSYEQYF. The CDR3 DNA reads TGCGCCAGCAGCCAAGCGTCGACTAGCGGGAGCTACGAGCAGTACTTC.

CDR3 sequence (DNA): TGTGCCAGCAGTCGGGGACAGGGGGGGACCAAAAACATTCAGTACTTC. Residues: CASSRGQGGTKNIQYF. The rearrangement links TRBV27 to TRBJ2-4, with TRBD1 identical over 11 bases. Germline V gene sequence: CDR1 MNHEY, CDR2 SMNVEV (reference sequence). The J segment lost 2 bases and the V segment lost 5 bases, leaving 5 bases of the junction unmatched. The CDR3 totals 16 residues.

For this clone: In the same sample, other DNA sequences code for this CDR3. The chain links TRBV18 to TRBJ1-1, with D possibly TRBD1 on 5 matching bases. Looked up from germline, CDR1 is KGHSH and CDR2 is LQKENI. Trimming left V 3 bases short and J 1 base short, with 12 bases between. This CDR3 has 15 amino acids. The CDR3 loop reads CASSPRAGGNTEAFF. CDR3 sequence (DNA): TGTGCCAGCTCACCCCGGGCCGGGGGGAACACTGAAGCTTTCTTT.

The V and J genes are TRBV6-5 and TRBJ2-2, with D possibly TRBD1 on 6 matching bases. The ends were cut back, 1 base at V and 3 bases at J, with 12 bases in the middle. CDR1 is MNHEY and CDR2 is SVGAGI in the germline V gene. CDR3 length: 16 residues. Here the CDR3 DNA reads TGTGCCAGCAGTTACTGGGGGCGCAAGGACACCGGGGAGCTGTTTTTT. It yields the protein CASSYWGRKDTGELFF.

The chain joins TRBV9 to TRBJ2-1, with TRBD2 identical over 11 bases. The V gene's germline CDR1 is SGDLS and CDR2 YYNGEE. The CDR3 sequence is 17 residues long. J gave up 6 bases and V 4 bases, and 12 bases lay outside the gene matches. CDR3 in amino acids: CASSPSGTSGWGNEQFF. In DNA form, the CDR3 reads TGTGCCAGCAGCCCATCAGGGACTAGCGGTTGGGGCAATGAGCAGTTCTTC.

This chain connects TRBV7-9 to TRBJ2-5, with D unclear. Trimming shortened V by 1 base and J by 1 base, and 7 bases separated the two germline ends. Per the germline V gene, CDR1 is SEHNR and CDR2 is FQNEAQ (reference sequence). The CDR3 is 14 residues long. CDR3: CASSLEVIQETQYF. CDR3 coding DNA: TGTGCCAGCAGCTTAGAAGTCATCCAAGAGACCCAGTACTTC.

The genes are TRBV6-5 and TRBJ2-5; 9 bases fit TRBD1. CDR3 length equals 15 residues. The V gene's germline CDR1 is MNHEY and CDR2 SVGAGI. The junction had 6 bases not matched to a gene; V was cut back by 2 bases and J by 5 bases. CDR3 bases: TGTGCCAGCAGTTACGGACAGGGGAAGAGGGAGACCCAGTACTTC. Translating it yields CASSYGQGKRETQYF.

Only one count was recorded for this clone. Written as DNA, the CDR3 is TGCGCCAGCAGCTTGACAGCGTCCCGCGGCGAGCCCCAGCATTTT. Translating gives CASSLTASRGEPQHF. V usage is TRBV5-1 and J usage is TRBJ1-5; no firm D call. The CDR3 length is 15 residues. The germline gives CDR1 SGHRS, CDR2 YFSETQ. V lost 1 base to trimming and J lost 8 bases, with 16 bases between them.

V and J are TRBV2 and TRBJ2-5; D unresolved. CDR1 and CDR2 (germline): SNHLY, FYNNEI. V was shortened by 6 bases and J by 2 bases, with 10 bases between the two germline ends. This CDR3 has 13 amino acids. DNA for the CDR3: TGTGCCAGCAGGGTTAGACAACAAGAGACCCAGTACTTC. Its protein product is CASRVRQQETQYF.